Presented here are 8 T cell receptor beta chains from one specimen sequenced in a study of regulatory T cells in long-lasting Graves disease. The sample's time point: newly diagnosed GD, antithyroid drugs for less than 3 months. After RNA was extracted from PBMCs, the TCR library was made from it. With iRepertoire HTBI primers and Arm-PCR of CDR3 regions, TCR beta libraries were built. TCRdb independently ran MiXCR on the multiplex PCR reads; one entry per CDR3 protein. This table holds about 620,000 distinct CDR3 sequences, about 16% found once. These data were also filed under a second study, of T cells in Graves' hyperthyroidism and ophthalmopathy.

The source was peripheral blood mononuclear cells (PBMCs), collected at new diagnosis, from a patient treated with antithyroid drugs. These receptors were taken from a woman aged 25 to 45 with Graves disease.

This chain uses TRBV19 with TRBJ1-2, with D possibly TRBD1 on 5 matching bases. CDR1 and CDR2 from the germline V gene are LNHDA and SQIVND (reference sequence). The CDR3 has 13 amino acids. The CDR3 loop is CAAQRGSYYGYTF. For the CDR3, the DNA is TGTGCGGCTCAGAGGGGCTCTTACTATGGCTACACCTTC.

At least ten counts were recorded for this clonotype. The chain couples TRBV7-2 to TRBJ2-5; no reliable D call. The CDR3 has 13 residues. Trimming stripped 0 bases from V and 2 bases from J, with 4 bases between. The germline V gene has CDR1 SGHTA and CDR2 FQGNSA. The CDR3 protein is CASSLASQETQYF. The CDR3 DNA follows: TGTGCCAGCAGCTTAGCCTCGCAAGAGACCCAGTACTTC.

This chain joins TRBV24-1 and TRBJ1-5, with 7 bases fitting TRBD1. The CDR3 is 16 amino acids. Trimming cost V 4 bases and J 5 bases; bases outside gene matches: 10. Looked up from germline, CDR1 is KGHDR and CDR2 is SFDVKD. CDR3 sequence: CATSDSSLGGYQPQHF. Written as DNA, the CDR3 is TGTGCCACCAGTGACTCGTCTCTAGGGGGCTATCAGCCCCAGCATTTT.

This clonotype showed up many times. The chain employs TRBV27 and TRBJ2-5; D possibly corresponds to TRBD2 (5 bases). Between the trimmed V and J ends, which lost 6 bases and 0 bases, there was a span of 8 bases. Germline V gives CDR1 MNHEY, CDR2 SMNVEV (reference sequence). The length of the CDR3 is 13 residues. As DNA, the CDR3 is TGTGCCAGCAGCCCGGACTACCAAGAGACCCAGTACTTC. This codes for CASSPDYQETQYF.

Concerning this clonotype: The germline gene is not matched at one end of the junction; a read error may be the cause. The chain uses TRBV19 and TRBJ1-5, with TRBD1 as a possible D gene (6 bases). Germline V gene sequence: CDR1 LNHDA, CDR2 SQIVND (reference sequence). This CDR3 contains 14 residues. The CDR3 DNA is TGTGTCAGTAGTATATCTGCAGGGACACAGCCCCAGCATTTT. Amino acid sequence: CVSSISAGTQPQHF. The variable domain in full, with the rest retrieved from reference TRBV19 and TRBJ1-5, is DGGITQSPKYLFRKEGQNVTLSCEQNLNHDAMYWYRQDPGQGLRLIYYSQIVNDFQKGDIAEGYSVSREKKESFPLTVTSAQKNPTAFYLCVSSISAGTQPQHFGDGTRLSIL.

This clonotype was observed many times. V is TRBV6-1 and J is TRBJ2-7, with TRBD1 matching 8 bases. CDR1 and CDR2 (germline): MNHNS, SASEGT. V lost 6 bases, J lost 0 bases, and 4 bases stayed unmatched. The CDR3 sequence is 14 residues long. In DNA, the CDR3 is TGTGCCAGCAGCTACGACAGGGGCTCCTACGAGCAGTACTTC. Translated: CASSYDRGSYEQYF.

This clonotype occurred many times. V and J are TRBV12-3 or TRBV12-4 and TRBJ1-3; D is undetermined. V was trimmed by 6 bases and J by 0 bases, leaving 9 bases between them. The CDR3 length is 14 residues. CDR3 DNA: TGTGCCAGCAGCTCGTGGGGCTCTGGAAACACCATATATTTT. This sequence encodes CASSSWGSGNTIYF.

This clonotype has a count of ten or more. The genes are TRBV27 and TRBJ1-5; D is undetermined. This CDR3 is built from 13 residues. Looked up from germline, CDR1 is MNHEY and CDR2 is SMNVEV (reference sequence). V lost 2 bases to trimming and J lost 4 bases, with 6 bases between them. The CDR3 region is CASSLRGNQPQHF. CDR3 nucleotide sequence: TGTGCCAGCAGTTTACGGGGAAATCAGCCCCAGCATTTT.